The 21 T cell receptor beta chains below all came from one sample that was sequenced in a study of CD8 T cells in Susac syndrome. The authors reverse transcribed roughly 0.5 to 1 ug RNA with random hexamers. Each CDR3 protein gets one entry after TCRdb re-called the immunoSEQ multiplex PCR reads with MiXCR. The table has around 25,000 distinct CDR3 sequences, just under 95% seen once. The sequenced sample consisted of CD8+ T cells from PBMCs. The source is a human donor with Susac syndrome.

The rearrangement uses TRBV2 and TRBJ2-1, with TRBD1 matching 8 bases. The germline gives CDR1 SNHLY, CDR2 FYNNEI. The V and J ends lost 6 bases and 10 bases, in that order; junction bases with no gene match: 8. The CDR3 extends over 13 amino acids. The CDR3 here is CASRTGVNFEQFF. CDR3 nucleotide sequence: TGTGCCAGCAGGACAGGGGTAAATTTCGAGCAGTTCTTC. Drawing the rest from reference TRBV2 and TRBJ2-1, the complete variable domain is EPEVTQTPSHQVTQMGQEVILRCVPISNHLYFYWYRQILGQKVEFLVSFYNNEISEKSEIFDDQFSVERPDGSNFTLKIRSTKLEDSAMYFCASRTGVNFEQFFGPGTRLTVL.

The chain links TRBV5-1 to TRBJ1-4; D remains ambiguous. The CDR3 is 13 amino acids. Germline V CDR1 and CDR2: SGHRS, YFSETQ. Trimming shortened V by 4 bases and J by 3 bases, and 7 bases separated the two germline ends. CDR3 nucleotides: TGCGCCAGCAGCCTGAGCCCTAATGAAAAACTGTTTTTT. As protein: CASSLSPNEKLFF.

V is TRBV7-2 and J is TRBJ2-7; D tentatively fits TRBD1 or TRBD2 (6 bases each). Between the trimmed V and J ends, which lost 3 bases and 3 bases, there was a span of 24 bases. CDR1 is SGHTA and CDR2 is FQGNSA in the germline V gene. The CDR3 is 18 amino acids. This chain's CDR3 is CASSFWDKVSGEDYEQYF. As DNA, the CDR3 is TGTGCCAGCAGCTTTTGGGACAAGGTATCGGGGGAGGACTACGAGCAGTACTTC.

The chain recombines TRBV7-9 with TRBJ1-5, with 10 bases that match TRBD1. The CDR3 spans 14 residues. CDR1 SEHNR and CDR2 FQNEAQ come from the germline V gene (reference sequence). V lost 3 bases, J lost 6 bases, and 2 bases stayed unmatched. CDR3 DNA: TGTGCCAGCAGCTTGGGGACAGGGGTTCAGCCCCAGCATTTT. Translation gives CASSLGTGVQPQHF.

The rearrangement uses TRBV24-1 and TRBJ2-7, with a tentative D call TRBD1 (5 bases). CDR1 and CDR2 from the germline V gene are KGHDR and SFDVKD. The CDR3 extends over 14 amino acids. The V end lost 5 bases, the J end lost 6 bases, and 16 bases lay between the germline ends. DNA of the CDR3: TGTGCCACCAGTGGTTCAGGACAATTGGCCGAGCAGTACTTC. The encoded protein is CATSGSGQLAEQYF.

The rearrangement links TRBV3-1 to TRBJ2-1; 11 positions agree with TRBD2. Germline V gene lookup returns CDR1 LGHDT and CDR2 YNNKEL (reference sequence). The CDR3 consists of 17 residues. V gave up 0 bases and J gave up 8 bases; unmatched junction bases: 9. CDR3 region: CASSQDLELAGADEQFF. CDR3 coding DNA: TGTGCCAGCAGCCAAGATCTAGAACTAGCGGGGGCCGATGAGCAGTTCTTC.

The chain uses TRBV6-6 and TRBJ1-2; no reliable D call. This CDR3 is built from 13 residues. Trimming removed 2 bases from V and 2 bases from J, with 6 bases in between. Germline loops: CDR1 MNHNY, CDR2 SVGAGI (reference sequence). This chain's CDR3 is CASSYEHNYGYTF. In DNA form, the CDR3 reads TGTGCCAGCAGTTACGAACACAACTATGGCTACACCTTC.

This clonotype appeared once. The V gene is TRBV14, the J gene TRBJ2-7, with D hard to call. Trimming took off 4 bases at V and 4 bases at J, with 8 bases between the two ends. The CDR3 totals 12 residues. Germline assignment: CDR1 SGHDN and CDR2 FVKESK. The CDR3, as DNA: TGTGCCAGCAGCCGGATTGGGTACGAGCAGTACTTC. Translated: CASSRIGYEQYF.

The chain recombines TRBV19 with TRBJ2-7; D is possibly TRBD1 or TRBD2 (5 bases each). V lost 4 bases and J lost 3, with 10 bases in between. This CDR3 has 13 residues. The germline gives CDR1 LNHDA, CDR2 SQIVND (reference sequence). The CDR3 loop reads CASSKRGFYEQYF. The CDR3, as DNA: TGTGCCAGTAGTAAACGGGGCTTCTACGAGCAGTACTTC.

This clonotype was detected once. V and J are TRBV28 and TRBJ2-7; no clear D gene. Trimming took 3 bases from V and 2 from J, leaving 11 bases between them. Germline values: CDR1 MDHEN, CDR2 SYDVKM. The CDR3 consists of 14 residues. The CDR3 here is CASSFSENPYEQYF. CDR3 nucleotides: TGTGCCAGCAGTTTTTCCGAGAACCCCTACGAGCAGTACTTC.

CDR3 residues: CASSLTITSGGFYEQYF. The CDR3 nucleotides are TGTGCCAGCAGCTTAACCATAACTAGCGGGGGGTTCTACGAGCAGTACTTC. This chain uses TRBV7-9 with TRBJ2-7, with TRBD2 identical over 12 bases. The trim removed 2 bases at V and 3 bases at J, leaving 8 bases unmatched. The CDR3 has 17 amino acids. Germline CDR1 is SEHNR and CDR2 is FQNEAQ (reference sequence).

The rearrangement joins TRBV2 to TRBJ2-1; D possibly uses TRBD1 or TRBD2 (5 bases each). This CDR3 is built from 9 residues. The V gene lost 8 bases and the J gene lost 10 bases, with 6 bases spanning the gap. Germline lookup yields CDR1 SNHLY and CDR2 FYNNEI. The CDR3 protein is CASGDEQFF. The CDR3 DNA sequence: TGTGCCAGCGGGGACGAGCAGTTCTTC.

The chain is built from TRBV28 and TRBJ2-7; 10 bases line up with TRBD1. From germline, CDR1 is MDHEN and CDR2 SYDVKM. The length of the CDR3 is 18 residues. Germline trimming cut 3 bases from V and 2 bases from J; bases unmatched to any gene: 13. CDR3 loop: CASSFSSNWTGGTYEQYF. The CDR3 DNA reads as TGTGCCAGCAGTTTCTCTTCAAATTGGACAGGGGGGACCTACGAGCAGTACTTC.

The chain couples TRBV12-3 or TRBV12-4 to TRBJ1-3; maybe TRBD1 (5 bases). The V gene lost 6 bases and the J gene lost 0 bases, with 12 bases spanning the gap. The CDR3 is 15 residues long. The CDR3 protein is CASSLDSTSGNTIYF. DNA of the CDR3: TGTGCCAGCAGCCTTGACAGTACCTCTGGAAACACCATATATTTT.

The V call is TRBV5-1, the J call TRBJ1-4; 10 bases line up with TRBD1. The V and J ends lost 3 bases and 6 bases, in that order; junction bases with no gene match: 2. The germline V gene has CDR1 SGHRS and CDR2 YFSETQ. The CDR3 extends over 14 amino acids. DNA of the CDR3: TGCGCCAGCAGCTCGACAGGGGGCTATGAAAAACTGTTTTTT. This gives the protein CASSSTGGYEKLFF.

This clonotype came up once. The chain recombines TRBV6-5 with TRBJ2-2; 9 bases map to TRBD1. The CDR3 spans 18 residues. With V trimmed by 0 bases and J by 0 bases, 5 bases remained unmatched. Germline V gives CDR1 MNHEY, CDR2 SVGAGI. Here the CDR3 reads CASSYSGTGWANTGELFF. CDR3 in DNA: TGTGCCAGCAGTTACTCCGGGACAGGGTGGGCGAACACCGGGGAGCTGTTTTTT.

This clonotype showed up just once. The rearrangement links TRBV20-1 to TRBJ2-1; TRBD1 agrees at 7 bases. J lost 6 bases, V lost 5 bases, and 22 bases had no gene match. From germline, CDR1 is DFQATT and CDR2 SNEGSKA (reference sequence). This CDR3 region has 18 residues. The CDR3 DNA sequence: TGCAGTGCTCCCTCCCCGTTGATACAGGGGTTATGGTCCAATGAGCAGTTCTTC. It codes for CSAPSPLIQGLWSNEQFF.

The genes are TRBV7-9 and TRBJ1-2, with D unresolved. The CDR3 sequence is 15 residues long. CDR1 and CDR2 (germline): SEHNR, FQNEAQ (reference sequence). V was shortened by 2 bases and J by 4 bases, with 14 bases between the two germline ends. The CDR3 is CASSLPDSQSYGYTF. The DNA of the CDR3 is TGTGCCAGCAGCTTACCTGACTCCCAAAGCTATGGCTACACCTTC.

The chain joins TRBV28 to TRBJ1-5, with TRBD1 as a possible D gene (6 bases). Germline CDR1 is MDHEN and CDR2 is SYDVKM. This CDR3 contains 15 residues. Trimming took 5 bases from V and 3 from J, leaving 14 bases between them. CDR3 amino acids: CASSLRTVLNQPQHF. The CDR3 coding sequence is TGTGCCAGCAGTCTTCGGACAGTCCTCAATCAGCCCCAGCATTTT.

This chain uses TRBV9 with TRBJ2-7, with TRBD1 as a possible D gene (5 bases). CDR3 length: 15 amino acids. Trimming cost V 0 bases and J 3 bases, with 13 bases left between them. CDR1 is SGDLS, CDR2 YYNGEE, per germline. The CDR3, as DNA: TGTGCCAGCAGCGTAGGGTCCCGCAGGGACTACGAGCAGTACTTC. This sequence encodes CASSVGSRRDYEQYF.

This clonotype was picked up one time. This chain joins TRBV6-6 and TRBJ2-7; D gene uncertain. The CDR3 has 15 residues. V was clipped by 4 bases and J by 2 bases, with 15 bases between them. The germline V gene has CDR1 MNHNY and CDR2 SVGAGI (reference sequence). CDR3 coding DNA: TGTGCCAGCAGTTCTTGGGGTCAAAAACCCTACGAGCAGTACTTC. Translating gives CASSSWGQKPYEQYF.